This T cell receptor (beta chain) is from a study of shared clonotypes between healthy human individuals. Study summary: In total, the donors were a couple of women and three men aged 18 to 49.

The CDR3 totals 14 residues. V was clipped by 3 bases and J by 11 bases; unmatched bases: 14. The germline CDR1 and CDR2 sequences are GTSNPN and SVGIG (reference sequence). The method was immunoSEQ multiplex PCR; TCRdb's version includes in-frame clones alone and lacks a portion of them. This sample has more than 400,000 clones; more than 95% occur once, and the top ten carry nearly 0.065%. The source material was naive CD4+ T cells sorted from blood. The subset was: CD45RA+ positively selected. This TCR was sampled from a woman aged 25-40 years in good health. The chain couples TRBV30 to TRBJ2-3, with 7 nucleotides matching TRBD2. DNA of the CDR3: TGTGCCTGGAGCTTTCGGACGGGAGGTGGAGGGCAGTATTTT. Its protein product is CAWSFRTGGGGQYF.